These 11 T cell receptor beta chains were sequenced from one sample in a study of vaccination effects on CD4 cells after COVID-19. Libraries were prepared by immunoSEQ multiplex PCR; TCRdb keeps only in-frame clonotypes and omits some of them. This sample has 84,000 or so clones; over 70% occur once, and the top ten carry about 1.2%. For these receptors, no antigen is known. ViraFEST used viral peptide pools to expand antigen-specific CD4+ T cells before sequencing. Following 10 days of culture, CD4+ T cells were isolated. All study participants received two doses of BNT162b2 or mRNA-1273 vaccine. The source material was CD4+ T cells from PBMCs cultured with HCoV-OC43 spike peptides, sampled after COVID-19 vaccination. The subset here: HCoV-OC43 spike overlapping peptide pool stimulation. All receptors derive from a human donor who received a COVID-19 vaccine.

This clone came up a few times. The chain recombines TRBV6-1 with TRBJ1-1; D gene unclear. CDR1 is MNHNS, CDR2 SASEGT, per germline. This CDR3 comprises 13 residues. V lost 3 bases, J lost 10 bases, and 15 bases lay in between. The CDR3 nucleotides are TGTGCCAGCAGTGACCTGGGCTCCGGACGAGCTTTCTTT. Amino acid sequence: CASSDLGSGRAFF.

This clone was observed a few times. The gene calls are TRBV4-2 and TRBJ1-2, with D unclear. Germline lookup yields CDR1 LGHNA and CDR2 YNFKEQ. The V end was cut by 0 bases, the J end by 8 bases, with 16 bases between. CDR3 length equals 15 residues. The DNA of the CDR3 is TGTGCCAGCAGCCAAGATAGGCCCCTTTACGGGGGCTACACCTTC. Translating it yields CASSQDRPLYGGYTF.

The chain combines TRBV7-2 with TRBJ1-2, with unresolved D. Germline CDR1 SGHTA, CDR2 FQGNSA. The V end was cut by 4 bases, the J end by 4 bases, with 7 bases between. This CDR3 comprises 12 residues. The CDR3 region is CASSSVGYGYTF. CDR3 nucleotide sequence: TGTGCCAGCAGCTCGGTCGGCTATGGCTACACCTTC.

The CDR3 coding sequence is TGTGCCAGCTCACCACCGGTCAACCCTTACTATGGCTACACCTTC. Amino acids: CASSPPVNPYYGYTF. The chain uses TRBV18 and TRBJ1-2; D is undetermined. The CDR3 extends over 15 amino acids. V dropped 0 bases and J dropped 3 bases, with 11 bases sitting between them. Germline values: CDR1 KGHSH, CDR2 LQKENI.

The chain combines TRBV12-3 or TRBV12-4 with TRBJ1-3; D is undetermined. The CDR3 spans 12 residues. The V gene lost 6 bases and the J gene lost 3 bases, with 6 bases spanning the gap. CDR3 amino acids: CASSIGGNTIYF. The DNA for the CDR3 is TGTGCCAGCAGCATCGGTGGAAACACCATATATTTT.

The rearrangement joins TRBV28 to TRBJ1-1; D is uncertain. The V and J ends lost 11 bases and 7 bases respectively, with 20 bases between them. The CDR3 is made up of 13 amino acids. CDR1 and CDR2 (germline): MDHEN, SYDVKM. The CDR3 reads CAASAAGLLEAFF. Written as DNA, the CDR3 is TGTGCCGCCAGCGCGGCAGGACTACTTGAAGCTTTCTTT.

CDR3 coding DNA: TGTGCCATCAGTGAGTCTACAGGGAGCTATGGCTACACCTTC. Amino acids: CAISESTGSYGYTF. This chain uses TRBV10-3 with TRBJ1-2, with D possibly being TRBD1 (6 bases). Germline V gene sequence: CDR1 ENHRY, CDR2 SYGVKD. The CDR3 is 14 amino acids. Trimming stripped 0 bases from V and 4 bases from J, with 9 bases between.

This clone was found a few times. V usage is TRBV29-1 and J usage is TRBJ2-2; D ambiguous. The CDR3 length is 12 residues. Trimming took 1 base from V and 7 from J, leaving 7 bases between them. Germline lookup yields CDR1 SQVTM and CDR2 ANQGSEA. CDR3 nucleotide sequence: TGCAGCGTTGAAGTGAATTTCGGGGAGCTGTTTTTT. Translation: CSVEVNFGELFF.

This chain's CDR3 is CASSLVGAYQETQYF. The CDR3, as DNA: TGCGCCAGCAGCTTGGTTGGCGCATACCAAGAGACCCAGTACTTC. V usage is TRBV5-1 and J usage is TRBJ2-5; D unresolved. The V and J ends lost 0 bases and 0 bases respectively, with 9 bases between them. The CDR3 consists of 15 residues. Germline V gene lookup returns CDR1 SGHRS and CDR2 YFSETQ. The full variable domain, its missing parts supplied by reference TRBV5-1 and TRBJ2-5, is KAGVTQTPRYLIKTRGQQVTLSCSPISGHRSVSWYQQTPGQGLQFLFEYFSETQRNKGNFPGRFSGRQFSNSRSEMNVSTLELGDSALYLCASSLVGAYQETQYFGPGTRLLVL.

This clone was found once. The CDR3: CASSYVTGESLNQPQHF. CDR3 bases: TGTGCCAGCAGTTACGTGACAGGGGAGTCCCTCAATCAGCCCCAGCATTTT. This sequence joins TRBV6-2 or TRBV6-3 and TRBJ1-5, with TRBD1 matching over 8 bases. The J segment lost 3 bases and the V segment lost 2 bases, leaving 9 bases of the junction unmatched. Germline V lookup: CDR1 MNHEY, CDR2 SVGEGT. The CDR3 contains 17 residues.

The V gene is TRBV14, the J gene TRBJ1-2; no clear D. Germline V gene sequence: CDR1 SGHDN, CDR2 FVKESK. V was pared by 1 base and J by 7 bases, with 7 bases between. This CDR3 region has 12 residues. CDR3 coding DNA: TGTGCCAGCAGCCAAGTTGGAGCTGGCTACACCTTC. Translation: CASSQVGAGYTF. The entire variable domain, with the rest obtained from reference TRBV14 and TRBJ1-2, is as follows: EAGVTQFPSHSVIEKGQTVTLRCDPISGHDNLYWYRRVMGKEIKFLLHFVKESKQDESGMPNNRFLAERTGGTYSTLKVQPAELEDSGVYFCASSQVGAGYTFGSGTRLTVV.